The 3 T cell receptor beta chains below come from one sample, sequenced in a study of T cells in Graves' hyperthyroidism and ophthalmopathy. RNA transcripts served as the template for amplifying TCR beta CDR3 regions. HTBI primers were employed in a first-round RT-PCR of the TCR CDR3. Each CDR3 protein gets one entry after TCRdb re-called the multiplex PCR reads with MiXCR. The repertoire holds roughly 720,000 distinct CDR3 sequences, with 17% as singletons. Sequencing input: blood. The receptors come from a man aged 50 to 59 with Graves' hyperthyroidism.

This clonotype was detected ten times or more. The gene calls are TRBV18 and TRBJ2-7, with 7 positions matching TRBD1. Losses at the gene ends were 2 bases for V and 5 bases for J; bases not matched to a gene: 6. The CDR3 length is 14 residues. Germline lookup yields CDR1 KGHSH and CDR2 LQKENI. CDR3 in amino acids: CASSPRQGMNEQYF. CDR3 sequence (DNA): TGTGCCAGCTCACCAAGACAGGGTATGAACGAGCAGTACTTC. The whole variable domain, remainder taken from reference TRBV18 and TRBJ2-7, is NAGVMQNPRHLVRRRGQEARLRCSPMKGHSHVYWYRQLPEEGLKFMVYLQKENIIDESGMPKERFSAEFPKEGPSILRIQQVVRGDSAAYFCASSPRQGMNEQYFGPGTRLTVT.

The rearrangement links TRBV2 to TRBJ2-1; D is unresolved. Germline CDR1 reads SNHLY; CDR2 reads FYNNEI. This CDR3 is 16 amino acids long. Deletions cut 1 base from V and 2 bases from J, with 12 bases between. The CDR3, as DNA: TGTGCCAGCAGTGAAGAGGTCCTTCTAACCTACAATGAGCAGTTCTTC. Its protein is CASSEEVLLTYNEQFF.

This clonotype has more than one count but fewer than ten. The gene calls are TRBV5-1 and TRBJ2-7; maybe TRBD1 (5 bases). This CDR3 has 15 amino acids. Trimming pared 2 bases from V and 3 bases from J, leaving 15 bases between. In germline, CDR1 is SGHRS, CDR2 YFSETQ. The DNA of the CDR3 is TGCGCCAGCAGCTTTGATCCCCAGGGTCTCTACGAGCAGTACTTC. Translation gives CASSFDPQGLYEQYF.